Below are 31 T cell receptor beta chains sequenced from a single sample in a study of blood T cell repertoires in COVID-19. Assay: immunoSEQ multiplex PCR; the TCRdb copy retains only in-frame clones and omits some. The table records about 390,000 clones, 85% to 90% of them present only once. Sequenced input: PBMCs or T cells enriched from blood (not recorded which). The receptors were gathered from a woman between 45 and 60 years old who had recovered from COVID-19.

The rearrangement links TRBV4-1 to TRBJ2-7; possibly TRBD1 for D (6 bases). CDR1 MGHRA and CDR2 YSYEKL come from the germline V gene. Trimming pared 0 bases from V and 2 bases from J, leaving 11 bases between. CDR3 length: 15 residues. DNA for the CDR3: TGCGCCAGCAGCCAAGATGGCAGGGGCGCCTACGAGCAGTACTTC. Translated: CASSQDGRGAYEQYF.

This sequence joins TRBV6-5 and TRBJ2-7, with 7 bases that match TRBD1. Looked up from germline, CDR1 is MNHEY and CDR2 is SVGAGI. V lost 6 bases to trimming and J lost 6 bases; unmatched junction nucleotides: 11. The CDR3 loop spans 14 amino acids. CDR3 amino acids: CASSPDREIREQYF. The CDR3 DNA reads TGTGCCAGCAGCCCCGACAGGGAGATCCGCGAGCAGTACTTC.

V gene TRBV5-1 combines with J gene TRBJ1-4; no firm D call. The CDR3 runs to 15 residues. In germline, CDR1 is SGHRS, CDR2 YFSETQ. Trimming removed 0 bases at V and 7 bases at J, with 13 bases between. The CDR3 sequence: CASSLGSGSGEKLFF. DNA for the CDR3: TGCGCCAGCAGCTTGGGTTCGGGGAGCGGTGAAAAACTGTTTTTT.

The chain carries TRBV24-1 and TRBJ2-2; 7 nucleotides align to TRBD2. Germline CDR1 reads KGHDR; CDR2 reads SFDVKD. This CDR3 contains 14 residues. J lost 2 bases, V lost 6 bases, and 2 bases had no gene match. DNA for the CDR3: TGTGCCACCAGTCGGGACTACAACACCGGGGAGCTGTTTTTT. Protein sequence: CATSRDYNTGELFF.

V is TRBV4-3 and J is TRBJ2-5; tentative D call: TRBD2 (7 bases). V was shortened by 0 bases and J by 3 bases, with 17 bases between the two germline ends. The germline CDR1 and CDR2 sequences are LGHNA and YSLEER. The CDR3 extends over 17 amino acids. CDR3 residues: CASSQDLPRGGKETQYF. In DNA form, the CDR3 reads TGCGCCAGCAGCCAAGATCTCCCAAGGGGGGGCAAAGAGACCCAGTACTTC.

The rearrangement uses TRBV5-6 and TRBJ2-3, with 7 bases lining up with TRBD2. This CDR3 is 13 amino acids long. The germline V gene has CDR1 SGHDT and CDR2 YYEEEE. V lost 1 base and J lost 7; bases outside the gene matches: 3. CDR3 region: CASSLTSDNTQYF. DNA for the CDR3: TGTGCCAGCAGCTTGACTAGCGATAATACGCAGTATTTT.

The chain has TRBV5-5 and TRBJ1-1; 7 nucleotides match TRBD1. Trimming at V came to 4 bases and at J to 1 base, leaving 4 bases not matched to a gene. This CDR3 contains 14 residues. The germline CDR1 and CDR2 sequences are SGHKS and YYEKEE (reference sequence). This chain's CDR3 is CASSRGTENTEAFF. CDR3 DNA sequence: TGTGCCAGCAGCAGAGGGACAGAGAACACTGAAGCTTTCTTT.

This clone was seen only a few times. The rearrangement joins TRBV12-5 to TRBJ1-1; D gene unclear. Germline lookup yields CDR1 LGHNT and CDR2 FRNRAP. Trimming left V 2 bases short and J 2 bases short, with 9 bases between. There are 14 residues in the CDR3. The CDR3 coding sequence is TGTGCTAGTGGTTTGTGGCATCTTAACACTGAAGCTTTCTTT. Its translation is CASGLWHLNTEAFF. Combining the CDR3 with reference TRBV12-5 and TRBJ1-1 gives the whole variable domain DARVTQTPRHKVTEMGQEVTMRCQPILGHNTVFWYRQTMMQGLELLAYFRNRAPLDDSGMPKDRFSAEMPDATLATLKIQPSEPRDSAVYFCASGLWHLNTEAFFGQGTRLTVV.

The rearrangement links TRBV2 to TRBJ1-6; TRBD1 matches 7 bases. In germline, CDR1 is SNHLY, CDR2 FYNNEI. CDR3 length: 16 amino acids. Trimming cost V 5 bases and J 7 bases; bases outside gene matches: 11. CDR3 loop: CASSPRGANLNSPLHF. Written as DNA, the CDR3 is TGTGCCAGCAGTCCCAGGGGGGCAAATCTGAATTCACCCCTCCACTTT.

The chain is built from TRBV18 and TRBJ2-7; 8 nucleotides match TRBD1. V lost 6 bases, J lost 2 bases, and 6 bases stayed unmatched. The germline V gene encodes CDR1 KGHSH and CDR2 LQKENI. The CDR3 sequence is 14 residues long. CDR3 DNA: TGTGCCAGCTCTGGACAGGGAATAACCTACGAGCAGTACTTC. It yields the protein CASSGQGITYEQYF.

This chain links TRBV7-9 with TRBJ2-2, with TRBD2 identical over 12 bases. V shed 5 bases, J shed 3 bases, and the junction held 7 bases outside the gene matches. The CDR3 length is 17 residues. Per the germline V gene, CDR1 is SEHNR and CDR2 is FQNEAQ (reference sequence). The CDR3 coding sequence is TGTGCCAGCAGCGGACCTAGCGGGGGGGTCGACACCGGGGAGCTGTTTTTT. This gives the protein CASSGPSGGVDTGELFF.

In DNA, the CDR3 is TGTGCCAGCAGCGGCAGTCACAGGGAAGCTTTCTTT. Its protein product is CASSGSHREAFF. V gene TRBV13 combines with J gene TRBJ1-1; possibly TRBD1 for D (5 bases). Trimming removed 5 bases at V and 8 bases at J, with 12 bases between. The V gene's germline CDR1 is PRHDT and CDR2 FYEKMQ (reference sequence). The CDR3 spans 12 residues.

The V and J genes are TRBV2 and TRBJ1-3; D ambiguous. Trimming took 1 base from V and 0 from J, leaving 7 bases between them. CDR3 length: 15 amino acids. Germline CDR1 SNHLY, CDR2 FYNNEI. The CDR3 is CASSEGGYSGNTIYF. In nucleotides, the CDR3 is TGTGCCAGCAGTGAAGGCGGATACTCTGGAAACACCATATATTTT.

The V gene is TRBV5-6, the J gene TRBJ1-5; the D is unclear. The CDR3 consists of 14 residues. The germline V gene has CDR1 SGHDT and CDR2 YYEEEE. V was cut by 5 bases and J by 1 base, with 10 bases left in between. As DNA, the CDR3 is TGTGCCAGCAGTCGGGTTGGGAGCAATCAGCCCCAGCATTTT. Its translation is CASSRVGSNQPQHF.

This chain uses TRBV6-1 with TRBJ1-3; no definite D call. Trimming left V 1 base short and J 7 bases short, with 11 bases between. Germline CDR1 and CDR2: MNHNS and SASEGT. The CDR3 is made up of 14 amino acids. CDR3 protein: CASSEGAETNTIYF. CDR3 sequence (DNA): TGTGCCAGCAGTGAAGGGGCAGAGACCAACACCATATATTTT.

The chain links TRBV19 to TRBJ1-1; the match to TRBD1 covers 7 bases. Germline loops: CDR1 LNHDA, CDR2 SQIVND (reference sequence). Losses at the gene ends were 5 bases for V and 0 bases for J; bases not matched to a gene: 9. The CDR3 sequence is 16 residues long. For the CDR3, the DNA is TGTGCCAGTAGTGGGGCGGGACAGATACTGAACACTGAAGCTTTCTTT. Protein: CASSGAGQILNTEAFF.

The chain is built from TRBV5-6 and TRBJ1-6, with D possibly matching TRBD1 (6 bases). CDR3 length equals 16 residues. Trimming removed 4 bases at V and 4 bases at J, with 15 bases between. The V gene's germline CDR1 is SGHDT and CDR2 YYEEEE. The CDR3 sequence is CASSLAGTNYNSPLHF. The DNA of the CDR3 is TGTGCCAGCAGCCTAGCCGGGACAAATTATAATTCACCCCTCCACTTT.

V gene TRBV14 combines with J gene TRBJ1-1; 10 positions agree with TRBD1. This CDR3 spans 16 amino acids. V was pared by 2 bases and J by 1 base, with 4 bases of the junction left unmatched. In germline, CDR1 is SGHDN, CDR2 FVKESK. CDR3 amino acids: CASSQQRTGGNTEAFF. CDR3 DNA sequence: TGTGCCAGCAGCCAACAGAGGACAGGGGGGAACACTGAAGCTTTCTTT.

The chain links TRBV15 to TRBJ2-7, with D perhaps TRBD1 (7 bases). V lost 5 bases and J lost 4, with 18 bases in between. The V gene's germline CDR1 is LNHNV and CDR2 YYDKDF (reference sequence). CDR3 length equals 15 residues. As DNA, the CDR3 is TGTGCCACCAGCCTACTCCAGGGGGGTGGATACGAGCAGTACTTC. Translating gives CATSLLQGGGYEQYF.

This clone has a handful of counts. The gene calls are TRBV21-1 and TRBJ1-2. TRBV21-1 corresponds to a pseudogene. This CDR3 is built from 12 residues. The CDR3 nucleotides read TGTGCCAGCAGCAACAGAGGCTATGGCTACACCTTC. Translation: CASSNRGYGYTF.

DNA of the CDR3: TGTGCCAGCAGCGAAGGACAGGGGGCGTGGGCTGAAGCTTTCTTT. Translating it yields CASSEGQGAWAEAFF. The rearrangement links TRBV11-1 to TRBJ1-1, with 11 bases matching TRBD1. The CDR3 length is 15 residues. Germline V gene data show CDR1 as SGHAT and CDR2 as FQDESV (reference sequence). V shed 5 bases, J shed 6 bases, and the junction held 8 bases outside the gene matches.

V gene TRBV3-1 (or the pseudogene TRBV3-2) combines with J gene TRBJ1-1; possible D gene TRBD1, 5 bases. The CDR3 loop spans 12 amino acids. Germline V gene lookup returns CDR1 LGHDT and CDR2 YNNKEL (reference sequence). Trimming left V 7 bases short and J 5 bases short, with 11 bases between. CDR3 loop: CASNQGGTEAFF. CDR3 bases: TGTGCCAGCAATCAGGGTGGGACTGAAGCTTTCTTT.

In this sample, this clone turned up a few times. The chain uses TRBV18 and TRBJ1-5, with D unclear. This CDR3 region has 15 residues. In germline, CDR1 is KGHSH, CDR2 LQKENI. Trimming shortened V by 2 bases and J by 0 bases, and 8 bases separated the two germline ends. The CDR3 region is CASSPDNLSNQPQHF. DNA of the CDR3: TGTGCCAGCTCACCAGACAACCTTAGCAATCAGCCCCAGCATTTT.

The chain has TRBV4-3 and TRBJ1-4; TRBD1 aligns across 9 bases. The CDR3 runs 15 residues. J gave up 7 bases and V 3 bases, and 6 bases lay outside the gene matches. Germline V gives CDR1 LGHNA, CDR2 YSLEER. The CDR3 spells CASSQGTGLGEKLFF. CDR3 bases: TGCGCCAGCAGCCAGGGGACAGGGTTAGGTGAAAAACTGTTTTTT.

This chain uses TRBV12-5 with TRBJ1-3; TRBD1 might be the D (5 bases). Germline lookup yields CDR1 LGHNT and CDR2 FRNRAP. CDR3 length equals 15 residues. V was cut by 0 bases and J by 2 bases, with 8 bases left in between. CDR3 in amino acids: CASGLVRGAGNTIYF. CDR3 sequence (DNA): TGTGCTAGTGGTTTGGTTCGGGGGGCTGGAAACACCATATATTTT. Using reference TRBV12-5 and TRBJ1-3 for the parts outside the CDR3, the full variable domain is DARVTQTPRHKVTEMGQEVTMRCQPILGHNTVFWYRQTMMQGLELLAYFRNRAPLDDSGMPKDRFSAEMPDATLATLKIQPSEPRDSAVYFCASGLVRGAGNTIYFGEGSWLTVV.

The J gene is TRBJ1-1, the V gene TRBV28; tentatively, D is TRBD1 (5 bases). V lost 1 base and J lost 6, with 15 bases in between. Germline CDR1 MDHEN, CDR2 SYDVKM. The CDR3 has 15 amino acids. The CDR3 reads CASSLSGGGGAEAFF. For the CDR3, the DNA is TGTGCCAGCAGTTTATCGGGAGGTGGAGGGGCTGAAGCTTTCTTT.

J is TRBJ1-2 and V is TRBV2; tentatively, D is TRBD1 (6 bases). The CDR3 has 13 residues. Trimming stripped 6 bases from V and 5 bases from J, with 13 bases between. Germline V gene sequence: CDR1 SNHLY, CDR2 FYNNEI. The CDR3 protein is CASRSTGRYGYTF. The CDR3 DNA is TGTGCCAGCAGATCGACAGGCCGGTATGGCTACACCTTC.

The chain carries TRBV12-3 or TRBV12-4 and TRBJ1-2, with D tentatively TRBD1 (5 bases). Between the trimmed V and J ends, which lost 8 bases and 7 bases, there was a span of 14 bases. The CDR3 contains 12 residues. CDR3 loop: CASWMTDFGYTF. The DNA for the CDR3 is TGTGCCAGCTGGATGACAGATTTTGGCTACACCTTC.

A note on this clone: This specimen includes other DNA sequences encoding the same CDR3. The CDR3 coding sequence is TGTGCCAGCAGCCAAGTAGGCGGGAACACTGAAGCTTTCTTT. It translates to CASSQVGGNTEAFF. This chain joins TRBV3-1 (or the pseudogene TRBV3-2) and TRBJ1-1; D is ambiguous. This CDR3 has 14 residues. V lost 1 base, J lost 1 base, and 7 bases lay in between. CDR1 is LGHDT and CDR2 is YNNKEL in the germline V gene (reference sequence).

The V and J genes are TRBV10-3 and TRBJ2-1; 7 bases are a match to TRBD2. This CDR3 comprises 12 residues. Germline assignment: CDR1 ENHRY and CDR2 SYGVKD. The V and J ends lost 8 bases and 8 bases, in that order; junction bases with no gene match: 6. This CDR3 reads CAIGGLGDEQFF. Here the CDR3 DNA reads TGTGCCATCGGCGGACTAGGGGATGAGCAGTTCTTC.

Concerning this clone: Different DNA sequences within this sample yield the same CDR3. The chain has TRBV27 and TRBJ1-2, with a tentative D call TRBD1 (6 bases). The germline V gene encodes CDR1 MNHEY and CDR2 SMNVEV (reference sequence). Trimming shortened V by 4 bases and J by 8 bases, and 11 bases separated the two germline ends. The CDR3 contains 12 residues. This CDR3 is CASSSQGLGYTF. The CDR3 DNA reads TGTGCCAGCAGTTCACAGGGTTTAGGCTACACCTTC.